The clone carrying this T cell receptor (beta chain) is judged medium-sized. Its antigen is still unknown. This specimen comes from a study of spatial heterogeneity in lung cancer. Study overall: The mean occurrence of each unique TCR and UMI combination in raw reads exceeded eight. Overall study findings and caveats: The study found that expanded intratumoral alpha and beta TCR counts tracked tumor mutation counts.

TCRdb redid the calling of the 5' RACE reads with MiXCR, one entry per CDR3 protein. The sample has approximately 3,700 distinct CDR3 sequences; 5.3% are singletons. The time point: sample taken at primary tumor resection. Tumor, nontumor lung or frozen PBMC supplied whole RNA, sequenced without sorting. This TCR was sampled from a female donor with early-stage non-small cell lung cancer. The sample here was lung tumor tissue, taken at surgery.

The CDR3 DNA sequence: TGTGCCAGCAGCTTAGCCTCTACGGGGTATGGCTACACCTTC. Translation gives CASSLASTGYGYTF. The chain couples TRBV7-8 to TRBJ1-2, with D unresolved. Germline values: CDR1 SGHVS, CDR2 FQNEAQ. CDR3 length: 14 residues. Trimming removed 0 bases at V and 5 bases at J, with 10 bases between. Together with reference TRBV7-8 and TRBJ1-2, the CDR3 gives the full variable domain: GAGVSQSPRYKVAKRGQDVALRCDPISGHVSLFWYQQALGQGPEFLTYFQNEAQLDKSGLPSDRFFAERPEGSVSTLKIQRTQQEDSAVYLCASSLASTGYGYTFGSGTRLTVV.